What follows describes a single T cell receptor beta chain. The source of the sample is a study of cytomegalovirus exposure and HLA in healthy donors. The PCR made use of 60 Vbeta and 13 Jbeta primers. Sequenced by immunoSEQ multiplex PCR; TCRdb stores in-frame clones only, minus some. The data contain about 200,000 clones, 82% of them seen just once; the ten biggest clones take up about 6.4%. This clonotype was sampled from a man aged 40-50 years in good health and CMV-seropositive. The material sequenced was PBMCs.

CDR3 bases: TGTGCAAGTCGCTTAGCGGCTGATGAGACTGGAACCTACGAGCAGTACGTC. Its translation: CASRLAADETGTYEQYV. The genes are TRBV12-2 and TRBJ2-7; TRBD2, as called in the table, went unchecked against the DNA. TRBV12-2 is a pseudogene. This CDR3 has 17 amino acids.